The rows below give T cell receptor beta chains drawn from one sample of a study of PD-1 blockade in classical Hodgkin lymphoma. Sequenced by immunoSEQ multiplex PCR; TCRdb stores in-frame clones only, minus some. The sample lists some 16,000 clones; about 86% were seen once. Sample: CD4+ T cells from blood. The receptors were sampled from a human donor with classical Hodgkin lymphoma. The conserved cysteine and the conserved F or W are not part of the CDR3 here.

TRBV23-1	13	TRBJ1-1	ASTRDRRVNTEAF
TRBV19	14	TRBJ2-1	ASSPRLAGGWNEQF
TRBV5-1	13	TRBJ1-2	ASSPGTGDGYGYT
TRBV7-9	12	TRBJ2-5	ASSLESRAETQY
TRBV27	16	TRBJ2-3	ASSHTGVGGRLGDTQY
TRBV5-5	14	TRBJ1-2	ASSLSSGQVSYGYT
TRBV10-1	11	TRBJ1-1	ASSGQGNTEAF
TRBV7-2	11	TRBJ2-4	ASSSLTRSVQY
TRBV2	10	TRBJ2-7	ASRRQGHEQY
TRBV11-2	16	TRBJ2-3	ASSLFVLFDRGTDTQY
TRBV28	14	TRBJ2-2	ASRDSGTINTGELF
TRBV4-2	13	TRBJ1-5	ASSLTAGGNQPQH
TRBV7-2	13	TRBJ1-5	ASSLQAGAYQPQH
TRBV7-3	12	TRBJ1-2	ASSLNRGGDGYT
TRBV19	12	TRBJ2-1	ASSIFLGKNEQF
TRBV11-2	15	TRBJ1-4	ASSPSGTGIRGEKLF
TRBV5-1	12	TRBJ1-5	ASRRDGSNQPQH
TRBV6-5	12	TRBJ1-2	ASRRGQGNYGYT
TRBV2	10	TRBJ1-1	ASREDRSEAF
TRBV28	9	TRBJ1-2	ASKGNYGYT
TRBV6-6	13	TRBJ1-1	ASSDGQGMNTEAF
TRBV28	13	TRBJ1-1	ASSLFGTENTEAF
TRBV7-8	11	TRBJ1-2	ASSFDRNYGYT
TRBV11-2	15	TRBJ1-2	ASSLDRGQGRGYGYT
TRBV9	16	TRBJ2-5	ASSKSWTSGRAGETQY
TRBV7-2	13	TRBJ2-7	ASSRRSGGMYEQY